This record looks at one TCR beta chain sequence and its context. The data are from a study of blood T cell repertoires in COVID-19. Study details: Acute and convalescent COVID-19 samples came from the United States, Italy and Spain.

Per the original methods: Amplifying reference gene primers gave estimates of nucleated cell counts. Using immunoSEQ multiplex PCR, the repertoire was profiled, and TCRdb retains in-frame clones only, with some absent. V, J and clone size are those of that table, while D and trimming were read from the DNA. Of under 250,000 clones in the sample, 89% are singletons; the top ten hold about 5%. Germline V gene sequence: CDR1 KGHDR, CDR2 SFDVKD. This CDR3 contains 15 residues. The V gene lost 3 bases and the J gene lost 6 bases, with 16 bases spanning the gap. The chain recombines TRBV24-1 with TRBJ1-2; D is possibly TRBD1 (5 bases). The sample was peripheral blood. The receptor was derived from a woman aged 40-49 years with acute or convalescent COVID-19. CDR3 bases: TGTGCCACCAGTGATGAAGGCCTTCCAGGGCATGGCTACACCTTC. This gives the protein CATSDEGLPGHGYTF.